The clone carrying this TCR beta chain is categorized as medium-sized. The antigen is unknown. The trim removed 11 bases at V and 3 bases at J, leaving 4 bases unmatched. CDR1 and CDR2 (germline): MNHEY, SVGEGT. This CDR3 region has 11 residues. This entry belongs to a study of metastatic and nonmetastatic thyroid tumors. Study summary: Across blood and tumor or nodule tissue, repertoires from malignant and benign thyroid patients were compared with one another.

Authors' analysis steps: The study took CDR3 differences across clinicopathological groups and made a distant-metastasis classifier for papillary thyroid cancer from them. TCRdb redid the clone calls on the PCR reads using MiXCR. The V and J calls were not made by the authors but by TCRdb's processing. The table shows more than 20,000 clones, with 20% occurring only once. Regarding the study as a whole: Malignant thyroid tumors reportedly had TCR beta diversity that was significantly higher than in benign nodules, in blood and tumor.

Until they underwent thyroid surgery, no patient had received any treatment. The TCR sequence derives from a female donor with papillary thyroid cancer or a benign thyroid nodule (not recorded which). Some clones in this sample may be carry-over from other donors' samples. The chain has TRBV6-2 or TRBV6-3 and TRBJ2-7, with TRBD2 matching over 7 bases. Sequencing input: blood. CDR3 nucleotides: TGTGCCGGGGGGGACGTCTACGAGCAGTACTTC. Amino acid sequence: CAGGDVYEQYF.